These T cell receptor beta chains were read from a single sample in a study of blood T cell repertoires in COVID-19. Measured with immunoSEQ multiplex PCR; TCRdb has only the in-frame clones, and not every one. The table includes around 99,000 clones, more than 65% detected once. Sequenced material: peripheral blood. The source is an elderly woman with active or convalescent COVID-19. CDR3s include the opening cysteine and the closing phenylalanine or tryptophan. The D gene is left open where the match is weak. Where a row states a size, it is once, few, many or the class of an expanded clone; other rows omit it.

v_gene	j_gene	abundance	d_gene	CDR3aa	CDR3nt
TRBV7-2	TRBJ2-7	.	.	CASSSQGAQNYEQYF	TGTGCCAGCAGCTCGCAGGGTGCCCAAAACTACGAGCAGTACTTC
TRBV2	TRBJ2-5	.	TRBD1	CASSSTGGLKTQYF	TGTGCCAGCAGTTCGACAGGGGGCTTGAAGACCCAGTACTTC
TRBV29-1	TRBJ2-5	.	TRBD1	CSVDQGVWETQYF	TGCAGCGTTGACCAGGGGGTATGGGAGACCCAGTACTTC
TRBV12-3/TRBV12-4	TRBJ1-2	.	.	CASSLIVLGGYTF	TGTGCCAGCAGTTTAATTGTTCTAGGTGGCTACACCTTC
TRBV10-1	TRBJ2-1	.	TRBD1	CASSKIRTGSSYNEQFF	TGCGCCAGCAGTAAAATTCGGACAGGGAGCTCCTACAATGAGCAGTTCTTC
TRBV5-1	TRBJ1-3	.	TRBD1	CASSLQPTGNSGNTIYF	TGCGCCAGCAGCCTCCAACCGACAGGGAACTCTGGAAACACCATATATTTT
TRBV28	TRBJ2-7	.	.	CASLGSAGAYEQYF	TGTGCCAGCCTTGGGTCAGCAGGGGCCTACGAGCAGTACTTC
TRBV10-3	TRBJ2-7	.	.	CAISGQGQGSSYEQYF	TGTGCCATCAGTGGGCAGGGGCAGGGATCCTCCTACGAGCAGTACTTC
TRBV4-1	TRBJ2-7	.	.	CASSQVAGSSYEQYF	TGCGCCAGCAGCCAAGTGGCGGGTAGCTCCTACGAGCAGTACTTC
TRBV18	TRBJ2-2	.	.	CASSPPSRHGELFF	TGTGCCAGCTCACCACCGTCGAGACACGGGGAGCTGTTTTTT
TRBV2	TRBJ1-4	.	.	CASTEGTYNEKLFF	TGTGCCAGCACCGAGGGGACTTACAATGAAAAACTGTTTTTT
TRBV28	TRBJ1-2	once	TRBD1	CASSLKHPGTARGSYGYTF	TGTGCCAGCAGTCTAAAACACCCCGGGACAGCCCGGGGGAGCTATGGCTACACCTTC
TRBV4-1	TRBJ2-7	.	TRBD2	CASSELAAYQYF	TGCGCCAGCAGCGAACTAGCGGCCTACCAGTACTTC
TRBV4-2	TRBJ2-1	.	.	CASSRDLYEQFF	TGTGCCAGCAGCCGGGACTTGTATGAGCAGTTCTTC
TRBV3-1/TRBV3-2	TRBJ2-2	few	TRBD2	CASSPPSGGPGELFF	TGTGCCAGCAGCCCCCCTTCGGGAGGGCCTGGGGAGCTGTTTTTT
TRBV6-6	TRBJ1-4	.	.	CASRDGGKGGNEKLFF	TGTGCCAGCAGAGATGGGGGAAAAGGGGGTAATGAAAAACTGTTTTTT
TRBV5-1	TRBJ1-1	.	.	CASSLAGHQNTEAFF	TGCGCCAGCAGCTTAGCGGGACACCAGAACACTGAAGCTTTCTTT
TRBV28	TRBJ1-4	.	TRBD1	CASRRGQVNEKLFF	TGTGCCAGCAGACGCGGACAGGTTAATGAAAAACTGTTTTTT
TRBV19	TRBJ1-2	once	.	CASSNNPGQANYGYTF	TGTGCCAGTAGTAATAATCCAGGCCAAGCTAACTATGGCTACACCTTC
TRBV6-1	TRBJ2-1	.	TRBD2	CASSERLREGLAVNNEQFF	TGTGCCAGCAGTGAAAGGTTACGGGAGGGACTAGCGGTTAACAATGAGCAGTTCTTC
TRBV7-2	TRBJ2-1	.	.	CASGLGLLSEQFF	TGTGCCAGCGGCCTCGGACTCCTTTCGGAGCAGTTCTTC
TRBV19	TRBJ2-3	.	.	CASVATSTDTQYF	TGTGCCAGTGTAGCGACTAGCACAGATACGCAGTATTTT
TRBV19	TRBJ1-4	once	.	CASSLGGLGEKLFF	TGTGCCAGTAGCCTTGGAGGCCTTGGTGAAAAACTGTTTTTT
TRBV28	TRBJ2-1	.	.	CASSLGTHHLSNEQFF	TGTGCCAGCAGTTTAGGGACTCATCACCTTAGCAATGAGCAGTTCTTC
TRBV19	TRBJ2-1	few	.	CASTRSSSYNEQFF	TGTGCCAGTACTAGGTCTAGCTCCTACAATGAGCAGTTCTTC
TRBV21-1	TRBJ2-1	.	.	CASSKDRVSSYNEQFF	TGTGCCAGCAGCAAAGACAGGGTAAGCTCCTACAATGAGCAGTTCTTC
TRBV6-5	TRBJ2-3	.	TRBD2	CASSYGGGSTDTQYF	TGTGCCAGCAGTTACGGCGGGGGAAGCACAGATACGCAGTATTTT
TRBV10-3	TRBJ1-5	.	.	CAIRGGTNTNQPQHF	TGTGCCATCAGGGGTGGGACAAACACAAATCAGCCCCAGCATTTT
TRBV5-1	TRBJ2-2	.	.	CASSRTRNTGELFF	TGCGCCAGCAGCAGGACTCGGAACACCGGGGAGCTGTTTTTT
TRBV12-5	TRBJ2-3	.	TRBD2	CASGESGRGTDTQYF	TGTGCTAGTGGTGAAAGCGGGAGAGGCACAGATACGCAGTATTTT
TRBV6-5	TRBJ1-1	.	TRBD1	CASSYPGQMNTEAFF	TGTGCCAGCAGTTACCCGGGACAGATGAACACTGAAGCTTTCTTT
TRBV7-6	TRBJ2-1	.	TRBD2	CASSLWGEGLHNEQFF	TGTGCCAGCAGCTTATGGGGTGAGGGACTACACAATGAGCAGTTCTTC
TRBV7-2	TRBJ1-3	.	TRBD1	CASSLGTGGNTIYF	TGTGCCAGCAGCTTAGGGACAGGCGGAAACACCATATATTTT
TRBV2	TRBJ2-4	few	.	CASSDGVAKNIQYF	TGTGCCAGCAGTGATGGAGTAGCCAAAAACATTCAGTACTTC
TRBV27	TRBJ2-5	.	TRBD1	CASSRQGWGETQYF	TGTGCCAGCAGTAGACAGGGGTGGGGAGAGACCCAGTACTTC
TRBV19	TRBJ1-2	.	.	CASSMGSGNLYGYTF	TGTGCCAGTAGTATGGGCTCCGGGAACCTCTATGGCTACACCTTC
TRBV29-1	TRBJ2-5	.	TRBD1	CSVDHWDRGIPETQYF	TGCAGCGTTGATCACTGGGACAGGGGAATTCCCGAGACCCAGTACTTC
TRBV7-9	TRBJ1-5	.	TRBD1	CASSPGQGQPQHF	TGTGCCAGCAGCCCAGGACAGGGCCAGCCCCAGCATTTT
TRBV5-1	TRBJ2-1	few	.	CASSLEGEPYNEQFF	TGCGCCAGCAGCTTGGAAGGGGAACCCTACAATGAGCAGTTCTTC
TRBV5-4	TRBJ2-7	.	.	CASSLTGAIDEQYF	TGTGCCAGCAGCCTTACTGGGGCAATAGACGAGCAGTACTTC
TRBV5-4	TRBJ2-5	.	TRBD1	CASSPDRGQETQYF	TGTGCCAGCAGCCCTGACAGGGGTCAAGAGACCCAGTACTTC
TRBV5-1	TRBJ1-1	.	TRBD1	CASSLTGQGAVEAFF	TGCGCCAGCAGCTTGACGGGACAGGGGGCGGTTGAAGCTTTCTTT
TRBV27	TRBJ2-1	.	.	CASAKIGQPYNEQFF	TGTGCCAGCGCTAAAATCGGACAGCCTTACAATGAGCAGTTCTTC
TRBV18	TRBJ1-5	.	.	CASSPPGGRGNQPQHF	TGTGCCAGCTCACCACCTGGAGGGCGGGGCAATCAGCCCCAGCATTTT
TRBV28	TRBJ2-1	few	TRBD2	CASSRLTSGRDEQFF	TGTGCCAGCAGTCGATTGACTAGCGGGAGGGATGAGCAGTTCTTC
TRBV13	TRBJ2-5	.	.	CASSPGLQETQYF	TGTGCCAGCAGCCCCGGACTGCAAGAGACCCAGTACTTC
TRBV5-1	TRBJ2-1	.	.	CASSQDYSSYNEQFF	TGCGCCAGCAGCCAAGACTATAGCTCCTACAATGAGCAGTTCTTC
TRBV28	TRBJ2-1	.	TRBD1	CASSRRDSHNEQFF	TGTGCCAGCAGTCGCCGGGACAGCCACAATGAGCAGTTCTTC
TRBV19	TRBJ2-5	.	.	CASSIQGAQETQYF	TGTGCCAGTAGTATCCAAGGGGCCCAAGAGACCCAGTACTTC
TRBV5-4	TRBJ1-2	.	.	CASSLIGGGSSYGYTF	TGTGCCAGCAGCTTAATCGGGGGAGGTTCGTCATATGGCTACACCTTC